The 26 T cell receptor beta chains below were found in one sample sequenced in a study of OX40 agonist ivuxolimab in advanced cancers. Receptor amplification or capture employed the immunoSEQ multiplex PCR assay. The immuneACCESS repertoire file appears here via TCRdb, limited to in-frame rearrangements. These files lack a portion of the clones; in checked studies, under half of the deficit traces to unresolved V genes, and the cause of the others is not known. The sample has more than 45,000 clones on record, roughly 77% of them singletons. The biggest ten clones account for approximately 1.1% of the sample. The sample was CD4+ or CD8+ T cells sorted from blood, taken in a trial of the OX40 agonist ivuxolimab. The receptor source for this set is an adult with an advanced solid tumor such as melanoma, head and neck, liver or kidney cancer.

The J gene is TRBJ2-7, the V gene TRBV7-9; perhaps TRBD2 as D (6 bases). The CDR3 runs 13 residues. Trimming pared 1 base from V and 7 bases from J, leaving 11 bases between. CDR1 and CDR2 (germline): SEHNR, FQNEAQ (reference sequence). CDR3 bases: TGTGCCAGCAGCTTAGGGACTACGGGGGAGCAGTACTTC. Its translation: CASSLGTTGEQYF.

The CDR3 nucleotides read TGTGCCTGCCGGGACAAAATATACGAGCAGTACTTC. The encoded protein is CACRDKIYEQYF. The genes are TRBV30 and TRBJ2-7; tentative D call: TRBD1 (6 bases). Trimming removed 6 bases at V and 4 bases at J, with 13 bases between. Looked up from germline, CDR1 is GTSNPN and CDR2 is SVGIG (reference sequence). This CDR3 spans 12 amino acids.

In DNA form, the CDR3 reads TGTGCCAGCAGCCCAGGGGCAGGGAACTCTGGGGCCAACGTCCTGACTTTC. It is translated as CASSPGAGNSGANVLTF. The chain is built from TRBV11-3 and TRBJ2-6; D is possibly TRBD1 (6 bases). CDR3 size: 17 residues. V dropped 5 bases and J dropped 0 bases, with 14 bases sitting between them. Germline lookup yields CDR1 SGHNT and CDR2 YENEEA. Using reference TRBV11-3 and TRBJ2-6 for the parts outside the CDR3, the full variable domain is EAGVVQSPRYKIIEKKQPVAFWCNPISGHNTLYWYLQNLGQGPELLIRYENEEAVDDSQLPKDRFSAERLKGVDSTLKIQPAELGDSAVYLCASSPGAGNSGANVLTFGAGSRLTVL.

This clone showed up just a few times. This chain uses TRBV6-1 with TRBJ2-5; the D gene is possibly TRBD2 (6 bases). The CDR3 is 14 amino acids. With 5 bases removed from V and 5 bases from J, the gap between germline ends came to 15 bases. Germline CDR1 MNHNS, CDR2 SASEGT. The chain's CDR3 is CASSPGTPGETQYF. Here the CDR3 DNA reads TGTGCCAGCAGTCCCGGGACTCCCGGGGAGACCCAGTACTTC.

V gene TRBV2 combines with J gene TRBJ2-3; 11 bases align to TRBD2. V dropped 8 bases and J dropped 11; count of bases not matched to a gene: 3. Per the germline V gene, CDR1 is SNHLY and CDR2 is FYNNEI. The CDR3 totals 11 residues. CDR3 amino acids: CASSLAGGQYF. As DNA, the CDR3 is TGTGCCAGCTCTCTAGCGGGAGGGCAGTATTTT.

The V call is TRBV5-4, the J call TRBJ1-2; D is uncertain. In germline, CDR1 is SGHNT, CDR2 YYREEE (reference sequence). V was trimmed by 9 bases and J by 8 bases, leaving 14 bases between them. The CDR3 extends over 11 amino acids. CDR3 nucleotides: TGTGCCACCTACGCCGGTGAAGGCTACACCTTC. It codes for CATYAGEGYTF.

The V and J genes are TRBV5-1 and TRBJ2-7; D is possibly TRBD1 (6 bases). V was cut by 4 bases and J by 2 bases, with 22 bases left in between. The V gene's germline CDR1 is SGHRS and CDR2 YFSETQ. The CDR3 extends over 17 amino acids. CDR3 nucleotides: TGCGCCAGCAGCGGGCCAACAACCGGGACACTTCCCTACGAGCAGTACTTC. Translated: CASSGPTTGTLPYEQYF.

The genes are TRBV18 and TRBJ1-1, with D tentatively TRBD1 (5 bases). CDR3 size: 15 residues. Germline V CDR1 and CDR2: KGHSH, LQKENI. Trimming removed 2 bases from V and 0 bases from J, with 10 bases in between. The chain's CDR3 is CASSPMDNMNTEAFF. CDR3 nucleotides: TGTGCCAGCTCACCAATGGACAACATGAACACTGAAGCTTTCTTT.

This rearrangement joins TRBV5-1 to TRBJ2-7; 8 bases map to TRBD1. The CDR3 is 14 amino acids. V shed 3 bases and J 5 bases; nucleotides not matched to a gene: 7. Germline V lookup: CDR1 SGHRS, CDR2 YFSETQ. The CDR3 spells CASSSRTGFHEQYF. The CDR3 DNA reads TGCGCCAGCAGCTCCCGGACAGGGTTCCACGAGCAGTACTTC.

Comments on this clone: It may be a read error: a sequence one base away is much more abundant. The rearrangement joins TRBV2 to TRBJ1-1, with 7 positions matching TRBD1. With 7 bases clipped from V and 10 bases from J, the junction kept 9 bases outside the gene matches. CDR3 length equals 12 residues. Germline V CDR1 and CDR2: SNHLY, FYNNEI. The CDR3 DNA is TGTGCCAGCACCCTAGCGAGACAGGGAGCTTTCTTT. Residues: CASTLARQGAFF.

This clone appeared a single time. This chain connects TRBV11-2 to TRBJ1-2; 7 nucleotides line up with TRBD1. Trimming took 4 bases from V and 2 from J; bases not matched to a gene: 1. The CDR3 has 13 residues. In germline, CDR1 is SGHAT, CDR2 FQNNGV. The CDR3 coding sequence is TGTGCCAGCAGCTCGGGACAGAACTATGGCTACACCTTC. Residues: CASSSGQNYGYTF.

This sequence joins TRBV5-4 and TRBJ1-5; D gene ambiguous. Germline CDR1 SGHNT, CDR2 YYREEE (reference sequence). The ends were cut back, 0 bases at V and 4 bases at J, with 5 bases in the middle. This CDR3 region has 13 residues. The CDR3 bases are TGTGCCAGCAGCTTGGATAGAAATCAGCCCCAGCATTTT. Encoded protein: CASSLDRNQPQHF. Variable domain in full (rest from reference TRBV5-4 and TRBJ1-5): ETGVTQSPTHLIKTRGQQVTLRCSSQSGHNTVSWYQQALGQGPQFIFQYYREEENGRGNFPPRFSGLQFPNYSSELNVNALELDDSALYLCASSLDRNQPQHFGDGTRLSIL.

V usage is TRBV30 and J usage is TRBJ2-1, with TRBD2 matching over 8 bases. This CDR3 comprises 14 residues. Trimming took 4 bases from V and 8 from J; bases not matched to a gene: 10. Germline V CDR1 and CDR2: GTSNPN, SVGIG (reference sequence). The CDR3 region has the DNA TGTGCCTGGACCCCGGGACTAGGGGTCGATGAGCAGTTCTTC. It is translated as CAWTPGLGVDEQFF.

The chain links TRBV6-1 to TRBJ2-7, with D unresolved. CDR1 MNHNS and CDR2 SASEGT come from the germline V gene. Trimming took off 2 bases at V and 2 bases at J, with 10 bases between the two ends. The CDR3 runs 14 residues. CDR3 in DNA: TGTGCCAGCAGTGAACGGAGTCCCACCTACGAGCAGTACTTC. Translated: CASSERSPTYEQYF.

The chain couples TRBV2 to TRBJ2-3, with TRBD1 identical over 10 bases. Germline-derived CDR1 and CDR2 are SNHLY and FYNNEI. The length of the CDR3 is 15 residues. J was trimmed by 3 bases and V by 6 bases; bases with no gene match: 6. CDR3 residues: CASSGTGEETDTQYF. CDR3 bases: TGTGCCAGCAGCGGGACAGGGGAAGAAACAGATACGCAGTATTTT.

This clone is classed as medium-sized. V and J are TRBV19 and TRBJ2-1; D may be TRBD2 (5 bases). In germline, CDR1 is LNHDA, CDR2 SQIVND (reference sequence). V was clipped by 10 bases and J by 2 bases, with 12 bases between them. The length of the CDR3 is 13 residues. In nucleotides, the CDR3 is TGTGCCACCGCGGGTTATACCTACAATGAGCAGTTCTTC. Translation: CATAGYTYNEQFF.

The chain combines TRBV27 with TRBJ1-4; D gene unclear. Per germline, CDR1 MNHEY and CDR2 SMNVEV (reference sequence). V was pared by 4 bases and J by 8 bases, with 17 bases between. The CDR3 totals 15 residues. DNA of the CDR3: TGTGCCAGCAGTTCTCCTTCCGTCGGCGGGGAAAAACTGTTTTTT. Its protein is CASSSPSVGGEKLFF.

This clone occurred once. The chain carries TRBV5-1 and TRBJ1-5; tentatively, D is TRBD1 (6 bases). The CDR3 consists of 13 residues. V was shortened by 5 bases and J by 5 bases, with 11 bases between the two germline ends. In germline, CDR1 is SGHRS, CDR2 YFSETQ. The CDR3 nucleotides read TGCGCCAGCAGTACAGGGTTGGATCAGCCCCAGCATTTT. Protein: CASSTGLDQPQHF. Full variable domain (rest looked up from reference TRBV5-1 and TRBJ1-5): KAGVTQTPRYLIKTRGQQVTLSCSPISGHRSVSWYQQTPGQGLQFLFEYFSETQRNKGNFPGRFSGRQFSNSRSEMNVSTLELGDSALYLCASSTGLDQPQHFGDGTRLSIL.

The chain carries TRBV15 and TRBJ2-2; either TRBD1 or TRBD2 may supply D (7 bases each). The germline gives CDR1 LNHNV, CDR2 YYDKDF (reference sequence). This CDR3 has 16 amino acids. V shed 3 bases and J shed 1 base, with 12 bases lying between them. The CDR3 reads CATSRTGRVNTGELFF. For the CDR3, the DNA is TGTGCCACCAGCAGGACAGGGAGGGTGAACACCGGGGAGCTGTTTTTT.

V is TRBV7-9 and J is TRBJ1-2, with unresolved D. The CDR3 is 14 amino acids. Germline V gene lookup returns CDR1 SEHNR and CDR2 FQNEAQ (reference sequence). V dropped 2 bases and J dropped 2 bases, with 9 bases sitting between them. The CDR3 spells CASSLNLQNYGYTF. DNA of the CDR3: TGTGCCAGCAGCTTAAATTTACAGAACTATGGCTACACCTTC. The full variable domain, in which reference TRBV7-9 and TRBJ1-2 provide the parts outside the CDR3, is DTGVSQNPRHKITKRGQNVTFRCDPISEHNRLYWYRQTLGQGPEFLTYFQNEAQLEKSRLLSDRFSAERPKGSFSTLEIQRTEQGDSAMYLCASSLNLQNYGYTFGSGTRLTVV.

This chain joins TRBV6-4 and TRBJ2-3, with 10 nucleotides matching TRBD2. The CDR3 loop spans 20 amino acids. CDR1 is MRHNA and CDR2 is SNTAGT in the germline V gene. Trimming at V came to 2 bases and at J to 0 bases, leaving 14 bases not matched to a gene. CDR3 region: CASSDPQGLAEPLSTDTQYF. CDR3 in DNA: TGTGCCAGCAGTGACCCCCAAGGACTAGCGGAGCCTTTGAGCACAGATACGCAGTATTTT.

V and J are TRBV6-1 and TRBJ2-7; 10 nucleotides match TRBD2. The CDR3 covers 15 residues. Germline lookup yields CDR1 MNHNS and CDR2 SASEGT. J gave up 2 bases and V 3 bases, and 4 bases lay outside the gene matches. CDR3 bases: TGTGCCAGCAGTGAGGTAGCGGGGGGACCCTACGAGCAGTACTTC. Translating gives CASSEVAGGPYEQYF.

The V call is TRBV6-1, the J call TRBJ2-1; D ambiguous. This CDR3 has 16 residues. The germline V and J ends were trimmed by 1 base and 8 bases, with 18 bases remaining between them. Germline V gene data show CDR1 as MNHNS and CDR2 as SASEGT. For the CDR3, the DNA is TGTGCCAGCAGTGAAGAAGTGTTCCAACTCGTGGATGAGCAGTTCTTC. This translates into CASSEEVFQLVDEQFF.

In this sample, this clone turned up once. The rearrangement uses TRBV28 and TRBJ1-5, with D perhaps TRBD1 (6 bases). Per germline, CDR1 MDHEN and CDR2 SYDVKM. This CDR3 is 16 amino acids long. V dropped 3 bases and J dropped 7 bases, with 19 bases sitting between them. CDR3 in amino acids: CASSLVGISGAQPQHF. CDR3 DNA sequence: TGTGCCAGCAGTTTGGTTGGGATCTCGGGGGCGCAGCCCCAGCATTTT.

V gene TRBV7-8 combines with J gene TRBJ2-5; D is undetermined. Germline V gene lookup returns CDR1 SGHVS and CDR2 FQNEAQ. CDR3 length equals 11 residues. Trimming stripped 5 bases from V and 5 bases from J, with 6 bases between. CDR3 loop: CASSHSETQYF. The CDR3 DNA sequence: TGTGCCAGCAGCCACTCGGAGACCCAGTACTTC. The full variable domain, in which reference TRBV7-8 and TRBJ2-5 provide the parts outside the CDR3, is GAGVSQSPRYKVAKRGQDVALRCDPISGHVSLFWYQQALGQGPEFLTYFQNEAQLDKSGLPSDRFFAERPEGSVSTLKIQRTQQEDSAVYLCASSHSETQYFGPGTRLLVL.

This chain connects TRBV7-3 to TRBJ2-2, with TRBD2 matching over 10 bases. Looked up from germline, CDR1 is SGHTA and CDR2 is FQGTGA. J lost 8 bases, V lost 1 base, and 16 bases had no gene match. The CDR3 is 19 residues long. CDR3 protein: CASSLMSRGLAGAHGELFF. The CDR3 DNA is TGTGCCAGCAGCTTAATGTCACGTGGGCTAGCGGGGGCGCATGGGGAGCTGTTTTTT.